This T cell receptor (beta chain) was identified during a study of blood T cell repertoires in COVID-19. Study-wide context: The study drew acute and convalescent COVID-19 samples from the United States, Italy and Spain. PBMCs, B-cell-depleted T cells, or T cells were the source of the cDNA or gDNA that made up the material.

This clone was picked up one time. Source study methods: Counts of nucleated cells, estimated from reference gene primer amplification, were obtained. Repertoires were generated with immunoSEQ multiplex PCR, while TCRdb's copy carries only in-frame clones and drops some. V and J calls and clone size are those listed in that table; D and trimming were worked out from the DNA. The sample contains approximately 71,000 clones, 65% to 80% of which appear only once. The source material was peripheral blood. The TCR originated in a human donor in a cohort sampled during active COVID-19.

As DNA, the CDR3 is TGTGCCAGCAGATCACCGGGACAGGGGAATAATGAGCAGTTCTTC. It yields the protein CASRSPGQGNNEQFF. This sequence joins TRBV6-6 and TRBJ2-1, with TRBD1 matching 10 bases. Germline-derived CDR1 and CDR2 are MNHNY and SVGAGI (reference sequence). Trimming took 6 bases from V and 7 from J; bases not matched to a gene: 9. The CDR3 length is 15 residues.